This is a list of T cell receptor beta chains from one sample in a study of blood T cell repertoires in COVID-19. Only in-frame clones appear in the TCRdb table, and some are missing; sequencing was by immunoSEQ multiplex PCR. Here the sample spans 350,000 or so clones, roughly 86% being singletons. Sample: PBMCs or T cells enriched from blood (not recorded which). The source of these receptors is a young woman who had been exposed to COVID-19. CDR3s include the opening cysteine and the closing phenylalanine or tryptophan.

>TRBJ2-1|TRBV7-3
CASSLTGLWTGGSYNEQFF
>TRBJ1-3|TRBV6-5
CASSLEGSGGNTIYF
>TRBJ2-7|TRBV5-1
CASSLSISYEQYF
>TRBJ1-6|TRBV28
CASKKGGSPLHF
>TRBJ2-7|TRBV15
CATSSGQGYEQYF
>TRBJ1-2|TRBV5-1
CASSVEYRGDYGYTF
>TRBJ1-6|TRBV28
CASSLYRRDRTSYNSPLHF
>TRBJ1-1|TRBV6-5
CASTPTGNMNTEAFF
>TRBJ2-3|TRBV5-1
CASSFGLAGPDTQYF
>TRBJ2-2|TRBV29-1
CSVENPGGERTGELFF
>TRBJ1-1|TRBV5-1
CASSLEPGGNTEAFF
>TRBJ2-7|TRBV5-1
CASSLAQTFPSPTYEQYF
>TRBJ1-2|TRBV9
CASSVQQGAGGYTF
>TRBJ1-5|TRBV21-1
CASSISTGQRDQPQHF
>TRBJ2-2|TRBV7-3
CASSQGGELFF
>TRBJ2-2|TRBV29-1
CSVGRVNTGELFF
>TRBJ2-2|TRBV28
CASSLAGFTGELFF
>TRBJ2-1|TRBV11-2
CASSLDGSGWDEQFF
>TRBJ1-6|TRBV6-5
CASRQTGRNSPPHF
>TRBJ2-2|TRBV4-2
CASSQDQLAGETGELFF
>TRBJ2-7|TRBV12-5
CASDSRLSPYEQYF
>TRBJ1-1|TRBV7-3
CASSTLGGADTEAFF
>TRBJ2-5|TRBV7-9
CASSRLLSGAPQETQYF
>TRBJ2-7|TRBV18
CASSPRETSGNHEQYF
>TRBJ2-1|TRBV27
CASSLGPGWNEQFF
>TRBJ1-4|TRBV27
CASSLDINEKLFF
>TRBJ1-3|TRBV9
CASSLSSRGSGNTIYF
>TRBJ2-5|TRBV12-5
CASGLDSETQYF
>TRBJ2-1|TRBV24-1
CATSAGGSPNEQFF
>TRBJ1-2|TRBV5-8
CASSGRGSLGYGYTF
>TRBJ2-5|TRBV19
CASSPGGSGETQYF
>TRBJ2-2|TRBV5-1
CASSPRTDTNTGELFF
>TRBJ2-7|TRBV19
CASSTPTGNEQYF
>TRBJ1-1|TRBV29-1
CSVEDVAGRTEAFF
>TRBJ2-2|TRBV27
CASSRSFGTSNTGELFF
>TRBJ1-1|TRBV7-9
CASSFTTGGIVAFF
>TRBJ1-3|TRBV6-5
CASSFGMGSSGNTIYF
>TRBJ2-5|TRBV19
CASSKTGGGKTQYF
>TRBJ2-7|TRBV12-3/TRBV12-4
CASSALYVQYF
>TRBJ2-1|TRBV5-1
CASSPGQGAYNEQFF
>TRBJ1-1|TRBV7-3
CASSLSARGSTEAFF
>TRBJ2-1|TRBV3-1/TRBV3-2
CASSPAANSYNEQFF
>TRBJ2-7|TRBV19
CASSRTSGSSYEQYF
>TRBJ1-1|TRBV29-1
CSVGTGYTEAFF
>TRBJ2-1|TRBV2
CASSLWTSGLNEQFF
>TRBJ2-3|TRBV4-1
CASSQDGPPGREDGDTQYF
>TRBJ2-3|TRBV28
CASSSPGLTTDTQYF
>TRBJ1-5|TRBV15
CATSTRQGEQPQHF
>TRBJ2-7|TRBV11-2
CASSFSTGSYEQYF
>TRBJ2-1|TRBV19
CASSIAQKGWASGRSEILNEQFF
>TRBJ1-2|TRBV18
CASSPRVSPVDYYGYTF
>TRBJ2-7|TRBV12-3/TRBV12-4
CASSPSSYEQYF
>TRBJ2-3|TRBV7-3
CASSLMGLAVDTQYF
>TRBJ1-2|TRBV7-3
CASSSDREGGYTF
>TRBJ1-2|TRBV28
CASWHQGQPKNYGYTF
>TRBJ2-6|TRBV28
CASGRVSGANVLTF
>TRBJ1-1|TRBV19
CATRQERNTEAFF